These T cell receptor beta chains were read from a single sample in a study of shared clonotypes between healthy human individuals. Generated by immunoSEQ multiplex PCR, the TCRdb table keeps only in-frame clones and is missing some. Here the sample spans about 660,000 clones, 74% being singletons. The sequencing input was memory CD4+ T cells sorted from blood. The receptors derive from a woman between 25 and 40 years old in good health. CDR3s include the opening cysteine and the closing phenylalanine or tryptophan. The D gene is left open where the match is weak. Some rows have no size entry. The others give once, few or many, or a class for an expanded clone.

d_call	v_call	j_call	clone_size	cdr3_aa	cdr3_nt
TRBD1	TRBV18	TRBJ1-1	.	CASSLGQTNTEAFF	TGTGCCAGCTCACTGGGACAGACCAACACTGAAGCTTTCTTT
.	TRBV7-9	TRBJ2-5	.	CASSLRENVETQYF	TGTGCCAGCAGCTTACGGGAGAACGTAGAGACCCAGTACTTC
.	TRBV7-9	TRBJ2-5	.	CASSSGTRKETQYF	TGTGCCAGCAGCTCCGGGACTCGGAAAGAGACCCAGTACTTC
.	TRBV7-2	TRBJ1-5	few	CASSFGNNQPQHF	TGTGCCAGCAGCTTCGGGAACAATCAGCCCCAGCATTTT
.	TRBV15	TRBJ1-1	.	CATSRGTAKNTEAFF	TGTGCCACCAGCAGAGGTACGGCAAAAAACACTGAAGCTTTCTTT
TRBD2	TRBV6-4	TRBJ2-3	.	CASKASGNTDTQYF	TGTGCCAGCAAGGCTAGCGGGAACACAGATACGCAGTATTTT
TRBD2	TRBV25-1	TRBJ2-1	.	CASSESSGRVVQFF	TGTGCCAGCAGTGAATCTAGCGGGAGAGTAGTTCAGTTCTTC
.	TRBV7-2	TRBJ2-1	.	CASSLQGGTSYNEQFF	TGTGCCAGCAGCTTACAAGGAGGGACCTCCTACAATGAGCAGTTCTTC
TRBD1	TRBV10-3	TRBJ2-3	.	CAISDGTVTDTQYF	TGTGCCATCAGTGATGGGACAGTCACAGATACGCAGTATTTT
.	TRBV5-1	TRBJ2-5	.	CASSSGPSSPSSETQYF	TGCGCCAGCAGCTCGGGACCGTCTAGTCCGAGTAGTGAGACCCAGTACTTC
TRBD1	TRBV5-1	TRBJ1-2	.	CASSLEGQGAGGYTF	TGCGCCAGCAGCTTGGAGGGACAGGGGGCCGGTGGCTACACCTTC
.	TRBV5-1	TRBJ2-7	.	CASSLGGTPIREQYF	TGCGCCAGCAGCTTGGGGGGCACCCCTATCAGGGAGCAGTACTTC
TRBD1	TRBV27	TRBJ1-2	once	CASRVAGTGVGRYTF	TGTGCCAGCAGGGTAGCCGGGACAGGGGTAGGACGCTACACCTTC
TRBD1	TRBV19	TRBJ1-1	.	CASRGQENTEAFF	TGTGCCAGCCGCGGACAGGAGAACACTGAAGCTTTCTTT
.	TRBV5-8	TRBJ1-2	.	CASSFDRDYGYTF	TGTGCCAGCAGCTTCGACAGAGACTATGGCTACACCTTC
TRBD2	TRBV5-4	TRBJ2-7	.	CASSSYGTSGRYEQYF	TGTGCCAGCAGCTCCTACGGGACTAGCGGGAGGTACGAGCAGTACTTC
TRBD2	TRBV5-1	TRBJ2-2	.	CASSLGLEFGGELFF	TGCGCCAGCAGCTTAGGACTAGAGTTCGGCGGGGAGCTGTTTTTT
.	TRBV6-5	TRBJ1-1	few	CASSAFAGQETEAFF	TGTGCCAGCTCGGCTTTCGCGGGGCAGGAGACTGAAGCTTTCTTT
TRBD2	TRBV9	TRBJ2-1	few	CASSVQRDRNEQFF	TGTGCCAGCAGCGTCCAGCGGGATCGCAATGAGCAGTTCTTC
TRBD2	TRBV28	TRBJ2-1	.	CASSSASGGSYNEQFF	TGTGCCAGCAGTTCCGCGAGCGGCGGGAGTTATAATGAGCAGTTCTTC
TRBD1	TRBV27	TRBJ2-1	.	CASSPRSQGVEQFF	TGTGCCAGCAGTCCACGATCACAGGGGGTTGAGCAGTTCTTC
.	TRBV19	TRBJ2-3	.	CASSSHQLTDTQYF	TGTGCCAGTAGTAGCCACCAGCTAACAGATACGCAGTATTTT
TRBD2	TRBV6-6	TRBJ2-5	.	CASRDSGKVAETQYF	TGTGCCAGCAGAGATAGCGGGAAGGTGGCGGAGACCCAGTACTTC
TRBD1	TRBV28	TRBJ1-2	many	CASRTDRGNYGYTF	TGTGCCAGCAGAACGGACAGGGGTAACTATGGCTACACCTTC
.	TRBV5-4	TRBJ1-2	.	CASSQPVLEGYTF	TGTGCCAGCAGCCAGCCCGTCTTAGAAGGCTACACCTTC
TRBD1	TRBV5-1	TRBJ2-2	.	CASSSGTENTGELFF	TGCGCCAGCAGTTCCGGGACAGAGAATACCGGGGAGCTGTTTTTT
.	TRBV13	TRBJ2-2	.	CASSLGSLWNTGELFF	TGTGCCAGCAGCTTAGGTAGCCTCTGGAACACCGGGGAGCTGTTTTTT
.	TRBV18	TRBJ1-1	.	CASSHGWLNTEAFF	TGTGCCAGCTCCCACGGGTGGTTGAACACTGAAGCTTTCTTT
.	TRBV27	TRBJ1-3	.	CASSTLGGLLSGNTIYF	TGTGCCAGCAGTACCCTAGGGGGGCTCCTCTCTGGAAACACCATATATTTT
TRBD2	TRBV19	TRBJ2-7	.	CASRLTSSSYEQYF	TGTGCCAGTAGACTGACTAGCTCATCCTACGAGCAGTACTTC
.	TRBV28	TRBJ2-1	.	CASSFHGEQFF	TGTGCCAGCAGTTTCCACGGAGAGCAGTTCTTC
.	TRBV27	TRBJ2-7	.	CASSPSTVFPWNEQYF	TGTGCCAGCAGTCCGTCGACTGTTTTCCCCTGGAACGAGCAGTACTTC
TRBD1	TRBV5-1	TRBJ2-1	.	CASRLGDSRANEQFF	TGCGCCAGCAGATTGGGGGACAGCAGGGCCAATGAGCAGTTCTTC
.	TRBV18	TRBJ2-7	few	CASSHDTLSYEQYF	TGTGCCAGCTCACATGACACCCTTTCCTACGAGCAGTACTTC
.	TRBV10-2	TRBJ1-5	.	CASSEGGDRNQPQHF	TGCGCCAGCAGTGAGGGGGGAGACCGCAATCAGCCCCAGCATTTT
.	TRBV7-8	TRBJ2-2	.	CASSLGLATGELFF	TGTGCCAGCAGCTTAGGCCTAGCCACCGGGGAGCTGTTTTTT
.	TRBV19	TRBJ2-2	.	CASQSRGHTGELFF	TGTGCCAGTCAAAGCAGGGGCCACACCGGGGAGCTGTTTTTT
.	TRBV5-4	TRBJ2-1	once	CASSESRGEQFF	TGTGCCAGCAGCGAGAGTAGGGGTGAGCAGTTCTTC
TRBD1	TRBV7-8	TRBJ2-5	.	CASSPQGAVETQYF	TGTGCCAGCAGCCCGCAGGGGGCTGTGGAGACCCAGTACTTC
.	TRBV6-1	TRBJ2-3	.	CASSESADFTDTQYF	TGTGCCAGCAGTGAAAGCGCCGACTTCACAGATACGCAGTATTTT